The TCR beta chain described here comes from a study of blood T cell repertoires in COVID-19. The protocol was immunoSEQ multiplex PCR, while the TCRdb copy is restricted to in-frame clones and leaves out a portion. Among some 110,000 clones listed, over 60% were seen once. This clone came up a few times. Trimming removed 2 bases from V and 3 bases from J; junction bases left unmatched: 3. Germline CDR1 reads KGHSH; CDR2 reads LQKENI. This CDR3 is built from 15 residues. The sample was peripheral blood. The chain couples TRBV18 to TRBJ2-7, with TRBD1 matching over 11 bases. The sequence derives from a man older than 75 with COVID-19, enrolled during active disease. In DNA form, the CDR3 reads TGTGCCAGCTCACCAGCTGGGACAGGGGGCTACGAGCAGTACTTC. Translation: CASSPAGTGGYEQYF.